The sequence of this TCR beta chain was determined in a study of cytomegalovirus exposure and HLA in healthy donors. Findings of the study overall: A missense variant in DCLRE1C was later tied to TCR beta V- and J-gene trimming.

13 Jbeta primers and 60 Vbeta primers were used for the PCR. Repertoires were generated with immunoSEQ multiplex PCR, while TCRdb's copy carries only in-frame clones and drops some. In the table there are around 170,000 clones, approximately 84% of which are singletons. The CDR3 spans 13 residues. Trimming stripped 1 base from V and 7 bases from J, with 8 bases between. CDR1 LNHNV and CDR2 YYDKDF come from the germline V gene (reference sequence). As concerns this clone: Antigen specificity is unknown.

What was sequenced was PBMCs. The TCR was taken from a boy aged 2 to 9 in good health and CMV-seronegative. The chain is built from TRBV15 and TRBJ2-1; D uncertain. The chain's CDR3 is CATSRGYVNEQFF. The CDR3 region has the DNA TGTGCCACCAGCAGAGGCTACGTTAATGAGCAGTTCTTC.